This is a list of T cell receptor beta chains from one sample in a study of T cell responses to AZD1222 COVID-19 vaccine. Profiling relied on immunoSEQ multiplex PCR, and the TCRdb table lists in-frame clones only, not all of them. The sample records more than 150,000 clones, less than 95% being singletons. Material: peripheral blood, obtained on day 0 of AZD1222 vaccination. The receptors were gathered from an adult in good health. The CDR3 runs from the conserved cysteine through the conserved F or W.

CASSPGQGFNYGYTF	TRBV18
CARDKPGQGHNQPQHF	TRBV19
CATSRDSGDTYYGYTF	TRBV15
CATSDLPKREGPYNEQFF	TRBV24-1
CASKVSGLAFYEQYF	TRBV2
CASSATGRNTGELFF	TRBV25-1
CAWSVGTPILGYTF	TRBV30
CASSLTGTLSGANVLTF	TRBV7-2
CASSLVGGVNTEAFF	TRBV5-6
CASSQAGTDNQPQHF	TRBV4-1
CASSRIGREDNSPLHF	TRBV5-4
CASSFGGYEQFF	TRBV7-9
CASSFDRITDTQYF	TRBV27
CASVTAPGAEAFF	TRBV6-5
CASRKYSNQPQHF	TRBV19
CASVGISGGYTF	TRBV6-6
CASSLFGNTEAFF	TRBV12-3/TRBV12-4
CSASVQSSSYEQYF	TRBV20-1
CATSEGTGSPETQYF	TRBV24-1
CSVGQGGDYGYTF	TRBV29-1
CATSSSPTYEQYF	TRBV15
CASSLAGGSNQPQHF	TRBV5-1
CAWMEVLREAFF	TRBV30
CASSGKTGGSGEKLFF	TRBV5-1
CASSYWGEETQYF	TRBV6-2/TRBV6-3
CASSYTGWSNQPQHF	TRBV6-2/TRBV6-3
CASSQDGVGLAGDHEQYF	TRBV4-3
CASKLNQATHF	TRBV7-9
CASSRGNTEAFF	TRBV12-3/TRBV12-4
CASSQHGANTEAFF	TRBV4-1
CASSISGSSYEQYF	TRBV19
CASSLGQSTPDTQYF	TRBV5-1
CASSPQPGQGGPEQFF	TRBV4-3
CASSLTKKTGSETGEQFF	TRBV27
CASSVGPSGSESYNEQFF	TRBV9
CASSLGAYEQYF	TRBV27
CASRQGATYEQYF	TRBV6-5
CASSQTRLAGDDTGELFF	TRBV7-6
CASSITGGSGANVLTF	TRBV19
CASSYQRFSYEQYF	TRBV6-5
CASSYSEQGVNTF	TRBV6-6
CAISDLDNEQFF	TRBV10-3
CASSLRGTNTGELFF	TRBV3-1/TRBV3-2
CASSPYTSGGLYNEQFF	TRBV28
CASSLELADTDTQYF	TRBV28
CASSWTSGSADTQYF	TRBV28
CASSLMRTGLGEQYF	TRBV11-1
CASSDGEIWETQYF	TRBV6-1